This T cell receptor (beta chain) was captured in a study of control samples from healthy donors and cancer patients. This CDR3 comprises 15 residues. Germline CDR1 reads LNHNV; CDR2 reads YYDKDF (reference sequence). The V segment lost 0 bases and the J segment 2 bases; nucleotides outside the gene matches: 1. Generated by immunoSEQ multiplex PCR, the TCRdb table keeps only in-frame clones and is missing some. The data show about 160,000 clones, approximately 90% seen once. The source material was blood. This TCR derives from a man aged 30 to 39 in good health. The chain combines TRBV15 with TRBJ2-7; 10 positions agree with TRBD1. The CDR3 DNA reads TGTGCCACCAGCAGAGATGGGACAGGGGCCTACGAGCAGTACTTC. It codes for CATSRDGTGAYEQYF.